The clone carrying this T cell receptor beta chain was seen more than once but under ten times. Antigen: not known. These data originate in a study of T cell repertoires in cytomegalovirus infection. Background on the study: Shared public TCR beta signatures pointed to both CMV infection and a matching HLA type.

TCRdb reanalysed the reads using MiXCR and keeps one entry per CDR3 protein. The table shows just over 300,000 distinct CDR3 sequences, with roughly a sixth occurring only once. CDR1 is DFQATT and CDR2 is SNEGSKA in the germline V gene (reference sequence). Trimming left V 3 bases short and J 6 bases short, with 11 bases between. The CDR3 covers 12 residues. Overall study results and limits: Based on cumulative public TCR beta family frequency, carriers of CMV plus the relevant HLA were identified. Ex vivo responses were dominated by HLA-C-restricted CMV-specific TCR beta clonotypes.

The chain carries TRBV20-1 and TRBJ1-2, with D possibly matching TRBD1 (5 bases). The sequenced material came from PBMCs. The TCR comes from a human donor in good health (CMV status not recorded). Some clones in this sample may be carry-over from other donors' samples. The CDR3: CSASRAGDGYTF. CDR3 DNA sequence: TGCAGTGCTAGCCGGGCGGGGGATGGCTACACCTTC.